This TCR beta chain derives from a study of regulatory and conventional T cells in RAG deficiency (dated by TCRdb to about 2017). With regard to the full study: Hypomorphic RAG mutations in combined immunodeficiency or atypical SCID are frequently associated with autoimmunity. High-throughput TCR beta sequencing was used to compare the diversity and composition of the Treg, conventional CD4+ and CD8+ T cell repertoires of RAG-deficient patients with those of healthy controls. Paper-wide results and their limitations: Some T-cell subset analyses were not done for some subjects. Compared with control T-cell subpopulations, the RAG-deficient patients had markedly lower Shannon entropy and higher Simpson indices. All patient T-cell subsets had shorter CDR3 lengths; Omenn syndrome patients showed >80% Treg-Tconv repertoire overlap at nucleotide and amino acid level. Compared with controls, Omenn syndrome and CID/AS patients had approximately 97-fold fewer unique TCR beta sequences in Treg cells, but only approximately 9.7-fold fewer in the other subsets. The CD25-high CD127-low cells sorted from Omenn syndrome patients may be peripherally activated cells rather than true Treg cells.

The library was obtained by the immunoSEQ multiplex PCR assay. Genomic DNA from the sorted T-cell subsets was used to amplify rearranged TCR beta chain products, which were then sequenced. The original methods were these. Shannon entropy and Simpson indices were used to quantify the repertoire diversity of productive TCR beta rearrangements. To gauge clonal expansion, the frequencies of the 100 most abundant productive TCR beta clonotypes among total reads were added together. The TRB repertoires were evaluated with a self-reactivity index based on amino acid usage at CDR3beta positions 6 and 7. Two-way ANOVA was used for repertoire analyses, and Student t or Mann-Whitney tests were used for flow cytometric analyses. TCRdb obtained this table from immuneACCESS and retained in-frame rearrangements with V and J assigned. These tables miss some clones; where compared with another copy, unresolved V genes account for less than half of the shortfall, and the remainder is unexplained. V, J and clone size were drawn from that table, and D and trimming were deduced from the DNA. The sample table shows some 6,000 clones, and roughly 90% are seen once. The top ten constitute roughly 53% of the sample.

V loses 2 bases, J loses 4 bases, and the germline ends lie 11 bases apart. The CDR3 numbers 14 residues from cysteine through phenylalanine. The read is trimmed to its CDR3 DNA, 42 bases read in frame from base 1. The germline V gene gives CDR1 as MNHNS and CDR2 as SASEGT. On this clone itself: Its cognate antigen has yet to be identified. Base quality data are lacking; no much larger clone is found one base away.

Eight patients with RAG deficiency were studied: one with SCID, two with Omenn syndrome and five with combined immunodeficiency or atypical SCID. CD8+ T cells lacking CD4 were purified from blood before genomic DNA extraction. This TCR was sampled from a human donor with RAG deficiency presenting as severe combined immunodeficiency. The chain uses TRBV6-1 and TRBJ1-2, with TRBD1 as a weak D call on 5 bases. Sequences were obtained from CD8+ T cells sorted from blood. CDR3 protein: CASSENRNFYGYTF. The base sequence is TGTGCCAGCAGTGAAAACAGGAACTTCTATGGCTACACCTTC.